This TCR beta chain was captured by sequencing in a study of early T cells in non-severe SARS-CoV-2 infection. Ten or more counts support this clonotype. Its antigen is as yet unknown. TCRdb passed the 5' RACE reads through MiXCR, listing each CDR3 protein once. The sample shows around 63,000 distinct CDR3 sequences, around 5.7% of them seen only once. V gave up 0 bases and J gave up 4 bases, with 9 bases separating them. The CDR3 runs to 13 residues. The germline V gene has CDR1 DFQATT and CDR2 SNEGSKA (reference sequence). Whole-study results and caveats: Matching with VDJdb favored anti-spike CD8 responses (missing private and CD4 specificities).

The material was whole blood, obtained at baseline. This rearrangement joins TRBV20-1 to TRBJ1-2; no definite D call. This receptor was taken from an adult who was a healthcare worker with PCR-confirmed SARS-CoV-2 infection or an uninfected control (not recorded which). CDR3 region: CSARDGYSYGYTF. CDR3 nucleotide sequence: TGCAGTGCTAGAGATGGGTATAGCTATGGCTACACCTTC.